This is a list of T cell receptor beta chains from one sample in a study of blood T cell repertoires in COVID-19. Method: immunoSEQ multiplex PCR; TCRdb's copy keeps in-frame clones and lacks some. This table holds tens of thousands of clones, over 75% found once. What was sequenced was peripheral blood. These receptors were collected from a man aged 65 to 79 with active or convalescent COVID-19. The CDR3 runs from the conserved cysteine through the conserved F or W. A D gene is named only where the DNA matches it firmly.

d_call j_call v_call cdr3_aa cdr3_nt
TRBD1 TRBJ2-7 TRBV5-1 CASSRRDSTYEQYF TGCGCCAGCAGTCGCCGGGACAGTACTTACGAGCAGTACTTC
TRBD2 TRBJ2-3 TRBV5-1 CASTDGTSGGVDTQYF TGCGCCAGCACCGATGGGACTAGCGGGGGTGTAGATACGCAGTATTTT
TRBD1 TRBJ1-1 TRBV19 CASSTNRGAEAFF TGTGCCAGTAGTACAAACAGGGGCGCTGAAGCTTTCTTT
NA TRBJ2-7 TRBV7-2 CASSLEVTGTYEQYF TGTGCCAGCAGCTTAGAAGTCACAGGAACATACGAGCAGTACTTC
TRBD2 TRBJ2-2 TRBV27 CASSIRGTSGAGELFF TGTGCCAGCAGTATCCGCGGGACTAGCGGGGCCGGGGAGCTGTTTTTT
TRBD1 TRBJ2-1 TRBV27 CASSASTGGNEQFF TGTGCCAGCAGTGCATCGACAGGGGGGAATGAGCAGTTCTTC
TRBD1 TRBJ1-4 TRBV11-2 CASSLGTGKNNEKLFF TGTGCCAGCAGCTTAGGGACAGGCAAGAATAATGAAAAACTGTTTTTT
TRBD1 TRBJ1-4 TRBV11-2 CASSYSGQQNEKLFF TGTGCCAGCAGCTACTCGGGACAGCAGAATGAAAAACTGTTTTTT
NA TRBJ1-2 TRBV14 CASSQDCENRYGYTF TGTGCCAGCAGCCAAGATTGCGAGAACAGGTATGGCTACACCTTC
NA TRBJ2-7 TRBV7-8 CASMSSVTSYEQYF TGTGCCAGCATGTCGAGTGTAACCTCCTACGAGCAGTACTTC
NA TRBJ1-5 TRBV7-2 CASSSTGNQPQHF TGTGCCAGCTCCTCGACGGGGAATCAGCCCCAGCATTTT
NA TRBJ1-2 TRBV7-9 CASSLGGDGYTF TGTGCCAGCAGCTTAGGGGGGGATGGCTACACCTTC
NA TRBJ2-4 TRBV21-1 CASSGPTKNIQYF TGTGCCAGCAGCGGCCCGACCAAAAACATTCAGTACTTC
NA TRBJ1-5 TRBV2 CASSQGYNQPQHF TGTGCCAGCAGCCAGGGCTACAATCAGCCCCAGCATTTT
TRBD1 TRBJ1-2 TRBV14 CASSRGQGGGYTF TGTGCCAGCAGCCGAGGACAGGGTGGTGGCTACACCTTC
NA TRBJ1-2 TRBV18 CASSPSGIYGYTF TGTGCCAGCTCACCATCGGGGATTTATGGCTACACCTTC
NA TRBJ1-5 TRBV6-1 CASSEFPEVSFQHF TGTGCCAGCAGTGAATTTCCCGAGGTCAGCTTTCAGCATTTT
TRBD2 TRBJ2-7 TRBV9 CASSRASGARFLGEQYF TGTGCCAGCAGTCGAGCTAGCGGGGCCCGCTTTTTGGGCGAGCAGTACTTC
TRBD1 TRBJ2-7 TRBV5-1 CASRPGQGYEQYF TGCGCCAGCAGACCGGGACAGGGTTACGAGCAGTACTTC
NA TRBJ1-5 TRBV19 CASNGGLKQPQHF TGTGCCAGTAACGGCGGGTTAAAGCAGCCCCAGCATTTT
NA TRBJ2-2 TRBV5-4 CASSLGQVAPNTGELFF TGTGCCAGCAGCTTGGGACAGGTGGCACCGAACACCGGGGAGCTGTTTTTT
NA TRBJ2-1 TRBV27 CASSTNLGTKGNEQFF TGTGCCAGCAGTACCAACCTCGGGACAAAGGGCAATGAGCAGTTCTTC
NA TRBJ2-3 TRBV6-4 CATHPAADTQYF TGTGCAACTCACCCAGCGGCAGATACGCAGTATTTT